Presented here are 19 T cell receptor beta chains from one specimen sequenced in a study of vaccination and CD4 T cells after COVID-19. Sequencing of the DNA from cultured CD4+ T cells was carried out with the Oncomine TCR Beta short-read assay. TCRdb used MiXCR to reprocess the PCR reads, holding one entry per CDR3 protein. Among 23,000 or so distinct CDR3 sequences, roughly 29% were seen once, and the ten largest hold approximately 3%. These TCRs' antigens remain unknown. Stated time point: late sampling 161 to 241 days after vaccination in a few convalescent patients. The treatment: roughly 10-day PBMC culture with coronavirus spike peptide pools or control peptides (ViraFEST assay). The source material was CD4+ T cells from blood, cultured in vitro, sampled about 7 months after SARS-CoV-2 vaccination. All receptors derive from a human donor who had recovered from COVID-19.

This clonotype was observed a single time. This chain connects TRBV2 to TRBJ2-7; D is unresolved. The germline gives CDR1 SNHLY, CDR2 FYNNEI. CDR3 length: 12 amino acids. V gave up 3 bases and J gave up 3 bases, with 6 bases separating them. The DNA of the CDR3 is TGTGCCAGCAGTGAGTGGTTCTACGAGCAGTACTTC. It yields the protein CASSEWFYEQYF.

This clonotype was picked up a small number of times. The rearrangement links TRBV19 to TRBJ1-1; D is undetermined. The CDR3 is 13 residues long. V was pared by 3 bases and J by 0 bases, with 5 bases between. Per germline, CDR1 LNHDA and CDR2 SQIVND (reference sequence). The CDR3 DNA is TGTGCCAGTAGTATCGCCCTGAACACTGAAGCTTTCTTT. Translating gives CASSIALNTEAFF. The full variable domain, with the rest looked up from reference TRBV19 and TRBJ1-1, is DGGITQSPKYLFRKEGQNVTLSCEQNLNHDAMYWYRQDPGQGLRLIYYSQIVNDFQKGDIAEGYSVSREKKESFPLTVTSAQKNPTAFYLCASSIALNTEAFFGQGTRLTVV.

The chain recombines TRBV6-1 with TRBJ1-6, with TRBD1 matching 9 bases. CDR3 length equals 15 residues. Losses at the gene ends were 5 bases for V and 10 bases for J; bases not matched to a gene: 9. Germline V gene sequence: CDR1 MNHNS, CDR2 SASEGT. The CDR3 DNA is TGTGCCAGCAGTACAACCGGGACAGGGTCCTCACCCCTCCACTTT. This gives the protein CASSTTGTGSSPLHF.

The DNA of the CDR3 is TGCAGTGCCGGCGTGGCAGATTATGGCAACACTGAAGCTTTCTTT. Translation: CSAGVADYGNTEAFF. The chain combines TRBV20-1 with TRBJ1-1; D remains ambiguous. From germline, CDR1 is DFQATT and CDR2 SNEGSKA (reference sequence). This CDR3 is built from 15 residues. Trimming left V 6 bases short and J 2 bases short, with 19 bases between.

In its sample, this clonotype was seen many times. The chain couples TRBV6-1 to TRBJ2-5, with D perhaps matching TRBD1 (6 bases). Between the trimmed V and J ends, which lost 4 bases and 2 bases, there was a span of 14 bases. The CDR3 is 15 residues long. CDR1 is MNHNS and CDR2 is SASEGT in the germline V gene. The CDR3 DNA follows: TGTGCCAGCAGTGCCTTACAGGGAAGGCAAGAGACCCAGTACTTC. Its translation: CASSALQGRQETQYF.

V and J are TRBV19 and TRBJ2-3; D possibly corresponds to TRBD1 (5 bases). CDR3 size: 14 residues. With 5 bases removed from V and 1 base from J, the gap between germline ends came to 10 bases. The germline gives CDR1 LNHDA, CDR2 SQIVND (reference sequence). The CDR3 DNA follows: TGTGCCAGTAGTCCAGGGTTGGGCACAGATACGCAGTATTTT. It codes for CASSPGLGTDTQYF.

The rearrangement uses TRBV18 and TRBJ2-5; D remains unclear. V dropped 5 bases and J dropped 2 bases, with 3 bases sitting between them. Looked up from germline, CDR1 is KGHSH and CDR2 is LQKENI. The CDR3 has 11 residues. As DNA, the CDR3 is TGTGCCAGCTCAAATCAAGAGACCCAGTACTTC. Encoded protein: CASSNQETQYF.

This clonotype was seen more than once but under ten times. The V gene is TRBV20-1, the J gene TRBJ1-5, with a tentative D call TRBD1 (5 bases). Germline V gene data show CDR1 as DFQATT and CDR2 as SNEGSKA (reference sequence). This CDR3 has 13 amino acids. V was trimmed by 0 bases and J by 7 bases, leaving 10 bases between them. The CDR3 loop is CSARDAGEQPQHF. CDR3 DNA: TGCAGTGCTAGAGACGCGGGGGAACAGCCCCAGCATTTT.

This clonotype was counted only a few times. The chain links TRBV27 to TRBJ1-5; D is ambiguous. The CDR3 covers 15 residues. Trimming shortened V by 7 bases and J by 0 bases, and 13 bases separated the two germline ends. Germline assignment: CDR1 MNHEY and CDR2 SMNVEV (reference sequence). CDR3 sequence reads: CASKDQRNSNQPQHF. The CDR3 DNA reads TGTGCCAGCAAGGATCAGAGGAATAGCAATCAGCCCCAGCATTTT.

The genes are TRBV20-1 and TRBJ2-1, with 10 positions matching TRBD2. Germline assignment: CDR1 DFQATT and CDR2 SNEGSKA (reference sequence). The V and J ends lost 3 bases and 6 bases, in that order; junction bases with no gene match: 5. This CDR3 is 14 amino acids long. This CDR3 reads CSASLAGALNEQFF. CDR3 bases: TGCAGTGCTAGCCTAGCGGGAGCCCTCAATGAGCAGTTCTTC.

This sequence joins TRBV20-1 and TRBJ2-3, with 13 bases identical to TRBD2. V shed 3 bases and J 4 bases; nucleotides not matched to a gene: 4. Germline CDR1 DFQATT, CDR2 SNEGSKA (reference sequence). CDR3 length equals 15 residues. Here the CDR3 DNA reads TGCAGTGCTAGGCCCGGACTAGCGGGAGCAGATACGCAGTATTTT. Its protein product is CSARPGLAGADTQYF.

This clonotype was seen a few times. The chain couples TRBV20-1 to TRBJ1-1; no definite D call. CDR1 is DFQATT and CDR2 is SNEGSKA in the germline V gene (reference sequence). The CDR3 length is 15 residues. Trimming took 1 base from V and 1 from J, leaving 13 bases between them. The CDR3 coding sequence is TGCAGTGCTAGAGGCCCCGGGAGGGCGAACACTGAAGCTTTCTTT. Its protein is CSARGPGRANTEAFF.

The rearrangement links TRBV6-5 to TRBJ1-1, with D perhaps TRBD1 (5 bases). CDR3 size: 17 residues. Germline-derived CDR1 and CDR2 are MNHEY and SVGAGI. Trimming stripped 2 bases from V and 0 bases from J, with 16 bases between. CDR3 sequence: CASSYGAAISLNTEAFF. CDR3 bases: TGTGCCAGCAGTTACGGGGCAGCCATCTCCTTGAACACTGAAGCTTTCTTT.

This clonotype was seen a handful of times. This chain links TRBV20-1 with TRBJ2-3; tentative D call: TRBD2 (5 bases). Trimming shortened V by 0 bases and J by 2 bases, and 15 bases separated the two germline ends. Germline V lookup: CDR1 DFQATT, CDR2 SNEGSKA (reference sequence). This CDR3 region has 16 residues. CDR3 loop: CSARDLERIYTDTQYF. DNA of the CDR3: TGCAGTGCTAGAGATCTGGAGCGGATATACACAGATACGCAGTATTTT.

The rearrangement uses TRBV7-8 and TRBJ2-1, with D possibly being TRBD2 (5 bases). CDR1 SGHVS and CDR2 FQNEAQ come from the germline V gene. The CDR3 loop spans 14 amino acids. Trimming shortened V by 3 bases and J by 8 bases, and 14 bases separated the two germline ends. The CDR3: CASSFRRLHHEQFF. The CDR3 DNA sequence: TGTGCCAGCAGCTTCCGGCGACTACACCATGAGCAGTTCTTC. The variable domain in full, completed from reference TRBV7-8 and TRBJ2-1, reads GAGVSQSPRYKVAKRGQDVALRCDPISGHVSLFWYQQALGQGPEFLTYFQNEAQLDKSGLPSDRFFAERPEGSVSTLKIQRTQQEDSAVYLCASSFRRLHHEQFFGPGTRLTVL.

The chain recombines TRBV20-1 with TRBJ2-3; D not resolved. Germline lookup yields CDR1 DFQATT and CDR2 SNEGSKA (reference sequence). Deletions cut 5 bases from V and 5 bases from J, with 11 bases between. The CDR3 contains 12 residues. The CDR3 region is CSASSERDTQYF. The CDR3, as DNA: TGCAGTGCTTCCTCGGAGAGAGATACGCAGTATTTT.

This clonotype was seen more than once but under ten times. V is TRBV28 and J is TRBJ1-5, with D possibly being TRBD1 (5 bases). There are 16 residues in the CDR3. Germline V CDR1 and CDR2: MDHEN, SYDVKM. Trimming removed 10 bases from V and 4 bases from J, with 23 bases in between. DNA of the CDR3: TGTGCCACCCGGGGGGGAGTCGGTATATGGAATCAGCCCCAGCATTTT. Translating gives CATRGGVGIWNQPQHF.

About this clonotype: An end of the junction differs from the germline gene, which may be a read error. The J gene is TRBJ1-2, the V gene TRBV4-2, with D possibly matching TRBD1 (5 bases). Germline CDR1 reads LGHNA; CDR2 reads YNFKEQ. There are 16 residues in the CDR3. DNA of the CDR3: TGTGCCAGCAGACAAGCCCGGGACTTACTTAACTATGGCTACACCTTC. Its protein product is CASRQARDLLNYGYTF.

The rearrangement joins TRBV6-4 to TRBJ1-6; maybe TRBD1 (5 bases). In germline, CDR1 is MRHNA, CDR2 SNTAGT. V lost 5 bases to trimming and J lost 6 bases, with 8 bases between them. This CDR3 region has 13 residues. The CDR3 loop is CASSSTVNSPLHF. CDR3 nucleotides: TGTGCCAGCAGTTCGACAGTTAATTCACCCCTCCACTTT.